These 2 T cell receptor beta chains were all obtained from the same sample, sequenced in a study of control samples from healthy donors and cancer patients. Sequencing was performed with immunoSEQ multiplex PCR; in TCRdb, only in-frame clones are kept and a portion is missing. Altogether approximately 86,000 clones are present, 93% being singletons, with the ten largest covering around 1.5%. The sequenced material came from blood. The receptors here all came from a young woman in good health.

V is TRBV19 and J is TRBJ1-1; maybe TRBD1 (6 bases). Per the germline V gene, CDR1 is LNHDA and CDR2 is SQIVND (reference sequence). V lost 7 bases, J lost 3 bases, and 18 bases lay in between. The CDR3 consists of 15 residues. CDR3 amino acids: CASIDRGEGDTEAFF. The CDR3 coding sequence is TGTGCCAGTATCGATAGGGGAGAGGGGGACACTGAAGCTTTCTTT.

The chain couples TRBV5-6 to TRBJ1-2; unclear D gene. Trimming took 4 bases from V and 4 from J, leaving 8 bases between them. Germline V CDR1 and CDR2: SGHDT, YYEEEE. The CDR3 loop spans 12 amino acids. For the CDR3, the DNA is TGTGCCAGCAGCCAATGGACCTATGGCTACACCTTC. Translation gives CASSQWTYGYTF.